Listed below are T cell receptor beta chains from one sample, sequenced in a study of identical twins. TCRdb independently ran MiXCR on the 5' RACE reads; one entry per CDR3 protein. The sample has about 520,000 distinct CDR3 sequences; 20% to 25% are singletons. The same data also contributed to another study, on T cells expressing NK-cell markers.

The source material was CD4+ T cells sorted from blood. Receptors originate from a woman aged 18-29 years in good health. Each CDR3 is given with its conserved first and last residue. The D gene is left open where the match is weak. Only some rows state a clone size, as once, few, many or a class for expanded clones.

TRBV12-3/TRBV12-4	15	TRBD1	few	CASSLGGQDNYGYTF
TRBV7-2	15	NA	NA	CASSLGAATAYGYTF
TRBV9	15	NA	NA	CASSAYMSSYNEQFF
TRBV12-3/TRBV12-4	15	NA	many	CASSFQASTYNEQFF
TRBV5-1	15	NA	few	CASSLGTSTSYEQYF
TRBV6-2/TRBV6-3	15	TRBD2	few	CASSYSNGRAETQYF
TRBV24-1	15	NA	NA	CATSDSSRVEDTQYF
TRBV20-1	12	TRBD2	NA	CSAGRDTDTQYF
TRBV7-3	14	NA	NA	CASSPGGSSGTQYF
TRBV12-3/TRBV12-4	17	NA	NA	CASSTRFRGANTDTQYF
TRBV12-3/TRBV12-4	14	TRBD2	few	CASSFLAGEREQYF
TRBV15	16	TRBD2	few	CATSKGLAGFLGEQYF
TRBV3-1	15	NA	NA	CASSPRNAPNYGYTF
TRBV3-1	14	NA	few	CASSQVPRTGELFF
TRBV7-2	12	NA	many	CASSLNRETQYF
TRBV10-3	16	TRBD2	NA	CAISLTSGGFTDTQYF
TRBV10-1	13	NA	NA	CASSGPGRNEQYF
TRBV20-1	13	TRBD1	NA	CSVTRDRGREQYF
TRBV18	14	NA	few	CASSPPSWTYEQYF
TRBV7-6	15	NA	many	CASSPQATSNEKLFF
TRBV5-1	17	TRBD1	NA	CASSSFGRTGMNTEAFF
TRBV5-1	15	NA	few	CASSLPQSLNQPQHF